The sequence of this T cell receptor beta chain was determined in a study of PD-L1 blockade in urothelial cancer. Study-level information: Each participant's history included 0 to 3 prior chemotherapy regimens. The analyses of blood took place 3 weeks (second dose) and 6 weeks after treatment start. Whole-study results and caveats: The study found that durable-benefit patients expanded tumor-associated blood clones more at 3 weeks. Pretreatment blood TCR clonality under the median forecast improved survival.

Only one count was recorded for this clone. The target antigen is unknown. Clones were read by immunoSEQ multiplex PCR, and TCRdb kept only the in-frame ones, dropping some. Here the sample spans approximately 48,000 clones, more than 75% being singletons. Between the trimmed V and J ends, which lost 4 bases and 1 base, there was a span of 12 bases. The CDR3 runs 15 residues. Looked up from germline, CDR1 is SGHRS and CDR2 is YFSETQ. The receptor was derived from a man aged 55-75 years with urothelial cancer. The chain employs TRBV5-1 and TRBJ1-3; D perhaps matches TRBD1 (5 bases). Sequenced here: PBMCs, sampled around atezolizumab (anti-PD-L1) treatment. The CDR3: CASSAQGGSGNTIYF. Here the CDR3 DNA reads TGCGCCAGCAGCGCCCAGGGTGGATCTGGAAACACCATATATTTT.